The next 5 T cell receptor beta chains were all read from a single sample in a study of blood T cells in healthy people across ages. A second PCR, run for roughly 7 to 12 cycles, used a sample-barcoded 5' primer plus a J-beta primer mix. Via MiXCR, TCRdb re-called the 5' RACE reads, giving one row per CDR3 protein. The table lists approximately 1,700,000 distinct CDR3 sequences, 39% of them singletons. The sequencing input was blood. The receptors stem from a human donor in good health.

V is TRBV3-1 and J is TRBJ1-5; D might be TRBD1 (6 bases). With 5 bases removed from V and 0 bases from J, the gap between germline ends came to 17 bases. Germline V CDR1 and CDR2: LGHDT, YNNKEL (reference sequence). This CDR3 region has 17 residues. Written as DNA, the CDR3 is TGTGCCAGCAGCAGGGGGATGGGGGACGATAGCAATCAGCCCCAGCATTTT. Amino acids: CASSRGMGDDSNQPQHF. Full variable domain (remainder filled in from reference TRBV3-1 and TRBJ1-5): DTAVSQTPKYLVTQMGNDKSIKCEQNLGHDTMYWYKQDSKKFLKIMFSYNNKELIINETVPNRFSPKSPDKAHLNLHINSLELGDSAVYFCASSRGMGDDSNQPQHFGDGTRLSIL.

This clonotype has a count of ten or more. The CDR3 region is CASRDDSLANYGYTF. DNA of the CDR3: TGTGCCAGCAGAGATGACTCCTTAGCTAACTATGGCTACACCTTC. V usage is TRBV28 and J usage is TRBJ1-2; D is ambiguous. CDR1 MDHEN and CDR2 SYDVKM come from the germline V gene. V lost 6 bases to trimming and J lost 0 bases, with 14 bases between them. CDR3 length: 15 residues.

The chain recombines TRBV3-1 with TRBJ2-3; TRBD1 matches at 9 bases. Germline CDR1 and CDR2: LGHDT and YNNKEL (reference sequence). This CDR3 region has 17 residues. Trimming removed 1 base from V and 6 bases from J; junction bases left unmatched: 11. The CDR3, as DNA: TGTGCCAGCAGCCAAGCGGGACAGGGTTTTTTTTCGGATACGCAGTATTTT. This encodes CASSQAGQGFFSDTQYF.

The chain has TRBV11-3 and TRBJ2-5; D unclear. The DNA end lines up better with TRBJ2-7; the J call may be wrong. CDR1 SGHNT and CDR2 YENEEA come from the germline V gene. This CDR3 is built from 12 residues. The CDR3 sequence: CASSRSVDEQYF. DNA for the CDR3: TGTGCCAGCAGCCGAAGTGTGGACGAGCAGTACTTC.

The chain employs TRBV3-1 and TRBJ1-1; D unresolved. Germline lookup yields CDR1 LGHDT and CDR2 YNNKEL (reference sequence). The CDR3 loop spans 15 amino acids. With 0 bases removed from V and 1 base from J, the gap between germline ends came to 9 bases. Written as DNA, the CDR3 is TGTGCCAGCAGCCAAGAGATGGGAGCGAACACTGAAGCTTTCTTT. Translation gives CASSQEMGANTEAFF.